This passage covers 11 T cell receptor beta chains from one sample sequenced in a study of blood T cell repertoires in COVID-19. TCRdb's copy holds only in-frame clones and misses some; the assay was immunoSEQ multiplex PCR. The sample has tens of thousands of clones; roughly 84% are singletons. Sequencing was carried out using peripheral blood. These receptors were taken from a man between 45 and 60 years old with acute or convalescent COVID-19.

The chain is built from TRBV25-1 and TRBJ1-1; the D gene is possibly TRBD1 (5 bases). V was trimmed by 6 bases and J by 3 bases, leaving 11 bases between them. From germline, CDR1 is MGHDK and CDR2 SYGVNS. The CDR3 length is 13 residues. The CDR3 spells CASRRGGYTEAFF. In nucleotides, the CDR3 is TGTGCCAGCAGACGGGGGGGTTACACTGAAGCTTTCTTT.

The chain's CDR3 is CASSTKGLGDTQYF. The CDR3 DNA follows: TGCGCCAGCAGCACCAAGGGACTCGGAGATACGCAGTATTTT. The chain carries TRBV5-1 and TRBJ2-3, with D perhaps matching TRBD2 (6 bases). The V end lost 4 bases, the J end lost 5 bases, and 14 bases lay between the germline ends. CDR1 and CDR2 (germline): SGHRS, YFSETQ. This CDR3 comprises 14 residues.

In this sample, this clone turned up a few times. The rearrangement links TRBV2 to TRBJ2-1; TRBD1 matches 12 bases. This CDR3 region has 14 residues. The trim removed 6 bases at V and 6 bases at J, leaving 3 bases unmatched. The germline gives CDR1 SNHLY, CDR2 FYNNEI. CDR3 in amino acids: CASSKGQGANEQFF. The CDR3 DNA follows: TGTGCCAGCAGCAAGGGACAGGGGGCCAATGAGCAGTTCTTC.

V and J are TRBV9 and TRBJ2-2; the match to TRBD2 covers 11 bases. V shed 2 bases, J shed 3 bases, and the junction held 3 bases outside the gene matches. CDR1 is SGDLS and CDR2 is YYNGEE in the germline V gene. The CDR3 is 16 residues long. CDR3 sequence: CASSVASGGYTGELFF. In DNA, the CDR3 is TGTGCCAGCAGCGTGGCTAGCGGGGGGTACACCGGGGAGCTGTTTTTT.

This clone was counted a single time. The chain joins TRBV27 to TRBJ1-1, with D unresolved. With 2 bases removed from V and 5 bases from J, the gap between germline ends came to 12 bases. The germline CDR1 and CDR2 sequences are MNHEY and SMNVEV (reference sequence). There are 14 residues in the CDR3. The CDR3 DNA is TGTGCCAGCAGTTTAAAGTATGAGAGGACTGAAGCTTTCTTT. Translation gives CASSLKYERTEAFF.

This chain connects TRBV2 to TRBJ1-4; tentatively, D is TRBD1 (6 bases). Germline loops: CDR1 SNHLY, CDR2 FYNNEI. Between the trimmed V and J ends, which lost 6 bases and 4 bases, there was a span of 15 bases. This CDR3 contains 15 residues. The CDR3 is CASRPGQADNEKLFF. CDR3 coding DNA: TGTGCCAGCAGGCCGGGACAAGCCGATAATGAAAAACTGTTTTTT.

This rearrangement joins TRBV19 to TRBJ2-1; no clear D gene. The CDR3 extends over 18 amino acids. Looked up from germline, CDR1 is LNHDA and CDR2 is SQIVND (reference sequence). V lost 7 bases and J 0 bases, leaving 22 bases between the germline ends. The CDR3, as DNA: TGTGCCAGTATCAAATCCCCCTTGGTACCTATCTCCTACAATGAGCAGTTCTTC. This gives the protein CASIKSPLVPISYNEQFF.

This clone has just one count. This chain joins TRBV19 and TRBJ2-7, with 10 positions matching TRBD2. V was pared by 6 bases and J by 1 base, with 18 bases of the junction left unmatched. Germline CDR1 LNHDA, CDR2 SQIVND (reference sequence). The CDR3 is made up of 19 amino acids. The CDR3 nucleotides are TGTGCCAGTAGCATGGGGGGAGCTAGGACTAGCGGCCGATCCTACGAGCAGTACTTC. The encoded protein is CASSMGGARTSGRSYEQYF.

The J gene is TRBJ2-2, the V gene TRBV3-1 (or the pseudogene TRBV3-2); a possible D gene is TRBD1 (6 bases). The CDR3 runs to 16 residues. Germline V gene sequence: CDR1 LGHDT, CDR2 YNNKEL (reference sequence). V lost 2 bases and J lost 1, with 11 bases in between. CDR3 sequence (DNA): TGTGCCAGCAGCCAAATCCTGACAGGGAACACCGGGGAGCTGTTTTTT. It specifies CASSQILTGNTGELFF.

The chain employs TRBV6-2 or TRBV6-3 and TRBJ1-2; D ambiguous. Germline V gene sequence: CDR1 MNHEY, CDR2 SVGEGT. V lost 2 bases and J 4 bases, leaving 14 bases between the germline ends. This CDR3 is built from 15 residues. In nucleotides, the CDR3 is TGTGCCAGCAGTTACATCCAGGCCCCATCCTATGGCTACACCTTC. This translates into CASSYIQAPSYGYTF.

The chain couples TRBV29-1 to TRBJ1-2; 9 nucleotides match TRBD1. Germline CDR1 and CDR2: SQVTM and ANQGSEA. After removal of 3 bases from V and 8 bases from J, the junction contained 10 bases not matched to a gene. The CDR3 loop spans 14 amino acids. CDR3 nucleotides: TGCAGCGTTGAGGGTGGGACAGGGCCGACGGGCTACACCTTC. This encodes CSVEGGTGPTGYTF.